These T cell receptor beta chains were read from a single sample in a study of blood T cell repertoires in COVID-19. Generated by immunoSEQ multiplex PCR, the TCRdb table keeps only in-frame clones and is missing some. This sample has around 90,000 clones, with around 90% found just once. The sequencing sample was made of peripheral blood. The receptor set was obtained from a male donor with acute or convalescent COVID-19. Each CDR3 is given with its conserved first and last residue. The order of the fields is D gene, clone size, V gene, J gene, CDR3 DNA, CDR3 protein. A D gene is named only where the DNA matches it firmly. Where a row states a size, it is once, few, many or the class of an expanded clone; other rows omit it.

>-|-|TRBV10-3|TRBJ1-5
TGTGCCGCGAAACAGGGCGGCAATCAGCCCCAGCATTTT
CAAKQGGNQPQHF
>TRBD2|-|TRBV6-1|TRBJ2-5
TGTGCCAGCAGTGAAAGAGCGGGGGGTCAAGAGACCCAGTACTTC
CASSERAGGQETQYF
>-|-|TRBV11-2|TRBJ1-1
TGTGCCAGCAGCTTAAGGTTCAGGGAACAAGCTTTCTTT
CASSLRFREQAFF
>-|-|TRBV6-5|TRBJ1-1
TGTGCCAGCAGCCCCTCGCGAGGTAGTCCTGAAGCTTTCTTT
CASSPSRGSPEAFF
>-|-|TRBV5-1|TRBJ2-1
TGCGCCAGCAGCTTGGTGGCAGGTGGAGGGTACAATGAGCAGTTCTTC
CASSLVAGGGYNEQFF
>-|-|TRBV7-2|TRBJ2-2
TGTGCCAGCAGCCTAGACAGGCGCAACACCGGGGAGCTGTTTTTT
CASSLDRRNTGELFF
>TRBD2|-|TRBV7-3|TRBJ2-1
TGTGCCAGCAGCGGAGGCCTAGCGGGGGGCGTGGATGAGCAGTTCTTC
CASSGGLAGGVDEQFF
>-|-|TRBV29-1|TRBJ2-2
TGCAGCGTTGAAGAACAGGGAAGGAACACCGGGGAGCTGTTTTTT
CSVEEQGRNTGELFF
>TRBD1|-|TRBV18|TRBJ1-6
TGTGCCAGCTCACTGGGACAGACCAATTCACCCCTCCACTTT
CASSLGQTNSPLHF
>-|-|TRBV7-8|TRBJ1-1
TGTGCCAGCATCCAGGAAGAGTACACTGAAGCTTTCTTT
CASIQEEYTEAFF
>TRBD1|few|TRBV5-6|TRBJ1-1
TGTGCCAGCAGCTTACGGCTCGGGACAGGGGGACGAGGTGAAGCTTTCTTT
CASSLRLGTGGRGEAFF
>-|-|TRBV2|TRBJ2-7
TGTGCCAGCCAGGTGGGCCTAGCGTACTACGAGCAGTACTTC
CASQVGLAYYEQYF
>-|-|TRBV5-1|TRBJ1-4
TGCGCCAGCAGCCAGGGGACGGGAAGTGAAAAACTGTTTTTT
CASSQGTGSEKLFF
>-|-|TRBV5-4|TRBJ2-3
TGTGCCAGCAGCTTGGGCCCCGGGGATCCCACAGATACGCAGTATTTT
CASSLGPGDPTDTQYF
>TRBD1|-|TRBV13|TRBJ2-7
TGTGCCAGCAGCTCCGACAGGGAGCGGACCTACGAGCAGTACTTC
CASSSDRERTYEQYF
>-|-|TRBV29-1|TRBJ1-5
TGCAGCGTGGCTACAGGTGAAAATCAGCCCCAGCATTTT
CSVATGENQPQHF
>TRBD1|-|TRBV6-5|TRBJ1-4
TGTGCCAGCAGTCCACAGGGGCGAGTCGAAAAACTGTTTTTT
CASSPQGRVEKLFF
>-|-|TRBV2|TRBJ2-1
TGTGCCAGCAGTGGGGGGGTCTACAATGAGCAGTTCTTC
CASSGGVYNEQFF
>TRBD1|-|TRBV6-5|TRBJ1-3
TGTGCCAGCTGCTACGGACAGGGATCTGGAAACACCATATATTTT
CASCYGQGSGNTIYF
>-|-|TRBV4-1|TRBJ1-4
TGCGCCAGCAGCCACGCGGCCTATAATGAAAAACTGTTTTTT
CASSHAAYNEKLFF
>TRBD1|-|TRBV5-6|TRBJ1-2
TGTGCCAGCAGCTTGGGACAGGGGGACGGCTACACCTTC
CASSLGQGDGYTF
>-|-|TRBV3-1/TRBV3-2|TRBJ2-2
TGTGCCAGCATAGGGGGTGGGGCTCTCACCGGGGAGCTGTTTTTT
CASIGGGALTGELFF
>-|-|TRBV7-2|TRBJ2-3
TGTGCCAGCAGCTCCAAGGACATGCTAAAAATCGCAGATACGCAGTATTTT
CASSSKDMLKIADTQYF
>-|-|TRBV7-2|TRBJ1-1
TGTGCCAGCAGCTTAGCGGCAGGGCGGGAGGCTGAAGCTTTCTTT
CASSLAAGREAEAFF
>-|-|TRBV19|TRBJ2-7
TGTGCCAGTAGTATAGGGAGAGCAGCGGAGCAGTACTTC
CASSIGRAAEQYF
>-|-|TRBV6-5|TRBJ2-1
TGTGCCAGCAGTTACTTCGGGGGACAGAGAGGTGAGCAGTTCTTC
CASSYFGGQRGEQFF
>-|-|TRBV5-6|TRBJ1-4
TGTGCCAGCAGCTTGGGAGGAGAGCCACTAACTAATGAAAAACTGTTTTTT
CASSLGGEPLTNEKLFF